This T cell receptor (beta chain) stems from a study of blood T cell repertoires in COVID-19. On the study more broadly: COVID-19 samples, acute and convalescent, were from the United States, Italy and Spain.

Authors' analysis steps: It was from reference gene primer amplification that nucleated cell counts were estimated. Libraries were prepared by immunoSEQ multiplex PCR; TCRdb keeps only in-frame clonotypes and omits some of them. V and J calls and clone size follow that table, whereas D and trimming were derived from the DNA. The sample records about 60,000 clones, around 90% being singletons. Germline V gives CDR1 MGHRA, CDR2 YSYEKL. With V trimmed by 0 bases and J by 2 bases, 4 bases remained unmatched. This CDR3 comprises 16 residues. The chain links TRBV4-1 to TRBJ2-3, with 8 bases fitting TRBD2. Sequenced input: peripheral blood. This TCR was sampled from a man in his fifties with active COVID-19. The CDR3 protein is CASSQEGRGDTDTQYF. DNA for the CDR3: TGCGCCAGCAGCCAAGAGGGGCGGGGGGACACAGATACGCAGTATTTT.